This entry lists 4 T cell receptor beta chains sequenced from one sample in a study of shared clonotypes between healthy human individuals (dated by TCRdb to 2020 to 2022). The method was the immunoSEQ multiplex PCR assay. This immuneACCESS table, as held by TCRdb, lists in-frame sequences with V and J called but not all clones. Of the missing ones, under half trace to an unresolved V gene in checked studies; the others have no known cause. The sample table lists more than 2,000,000 clones, approximately 93% of them with a count of one. Clones ranked in the top ten supply 0.39% of the sample. Sample: naive CD4+ T cells from PBMCs. Explained via the paper, the cell subset or site label denotes: CD45RA+ positively selected. The receptors derive from a man younger than 35 in good health. Some clones in this sample may be carry-over from other donors' samples.

The chain recombines TRBV5-1 with TRBJ2-3, with a tentative D call TRBD1 (6 bases). V dropped 9 bases and J dropped 4 bases, with 21 bases sitting between them. This CDR3 region has 15 residues. CDR1 is SGHRS, CDR2 YFSETQ, per germline. As DNA, the CDR3 is TGCGCCACCAAGACAGGCCTAACTCTCTCAGATACGCAGTATTTT. Translated: CATKTGLTLSDTQYF. The full variable domain, its missing parts supplied by reference TRBV5-1 and TRBJ2-3, is KAGVTQTPRYLIKTRGQQVTLSCSPISGHRSVSWYQQTPGQGLQFLFEYFSETQRNKGNFPGRFSGRQFSNSRSEMNVSTLELGDSALYLCATKTGLTLSDTQYFGPGTRLTVL.

The chain joins TRBV7-2 to TRBJ2-7, with 9 positions matching TRBD2. Unmatched junction bases numbered 0, after V lost 3 bases and J lost 0 bases. CDR1 and CDR2 from the germline V gene are SGHTA and FQGNSA. The CDR3 has 14 residues. CDR3 region: CASSFSGSSYEQYF. The DNA of the CDR3 is TGTGCCAGCAGCTTTAGCGGGAGCTCCTACGAGCAGTACTTC.

This clone occurred once. The gene calls are TRBV5-5 and TRBJ1-5; TRBD1 is a possible D gene (6 bases). Germline V lookup: CDR1 SGHKS, CDR2 YYEKEE (reference sequence). Trimming took off 2 bases at V and 5 bases at J, with 11 bases between the two ends. The CDR3 has 14 amino acids. CDR3 nucleotides: TGTGCCAGCAGCTTTAGTGGGGGCGATCAGCCCCAGCATTTT. Translation gives CASSFSGGDQPQHF.

With respect to this clone: The sample contains more than one DNA sequence encoding this CDR3. V and J are TRBV5-1 and TRBJ1-1; unclear D gene. Germline CDR1 reads SGHRS; CDR2 reads YFSETQ. The CDR3 spans 13 residues. The ends were cut back, 2 bases at V and 5 bases at J, with 10 bases in the middle. CDR3 coding DNA: TGCGCCAGCAGCTTAGGTCCCGGGACTGAAGCTTTCTTT. Its translation: CASSLGPGTEAFF.